What follows are 25 T cell receptor beta chains derived from one specimen sequenced in a study of cytomegalovirus exposure and HLA in healthy donors. Amplification used 60 Vbeta primers and 13 Jbeta primers. Produced via immunoSEQ multiplex PCR; TCRdb's table is partial and in-frame only. The sample yields about 130,000 clones, over 80% seen once. Sample: PBMCs. Receptor source: a boy younger than 18 in good health and CMV-seronegative.

The chain recombines TRBV5-1 with TRBJ1-3, with D possibly being TRBD1 (5 bases). Trimming shortened V by 0 bases and J by 1 base, and 8 bases separated the two germline ends. The germline CDR1 and CDR2 sequences are SGHRS and YFSETQ. This CDR3 region has 15 residues. CDR3 nucleotide sequence: TGCGCCAGCAGCTTGGTAGCAGGGTCTGGAAACACCATATATTTT. It is translated as CASSLVAGSGNTIYF.

This chain links TRBV7-8 with TRBJ2-3, with 9 nucleotides matching TRBD1. The germline CDR1 and CDR2 sequences are SGHVS and FQNEAQ. J lost 3 bases, V lost 5 bases, and 9 bases had no gene match. This CDR3 region has 16 residues. In DNA form, the CDR3 reads TGTGCCAGCAGCCCGTCCGGGGGACAGGGAACAGATACGCAGTATTTT. It translates to CASSPSGGQGTDTQYF.

The chain employs TRBV7-8 and TRBJ2-3, with TRBD2 as a possible D gene (6 bases). This CDR3 has 18 residues. Germline V gene lookup returns CDR1 SGHVS and CDR2 FQNEAQ. Trimming removed 2 bases at V and 0 bases at J, with 18 bases between. This CDR3 reads CASSLSLSGRGSTDTQYF. DNA of the CDR3: TGTGCCAGCAGCTTATCCCTTTCGGGGCGGGGAAGCACAGATACGCAGTATTTT. The full variable domain, in which reference TRBV7-8 and TRBJ2-3 provide the parts outside the CDR3, is GAGVSQSPRYKVAKRGQDVALRCDPISGHVSLFWYQQALGQGPEFLTYFQNEAQLDKSGLPSDRFFAERPEGSVSTLKIQRTQQEDSAVYLCASSLSLSGRGSTDTQYFGPGTRLTVL.

Note on this clone: The sample contains more than one DNA sequence encoding this CDR3. The chain has TRBV2 and TRBJ1-1, with a tentative D call TRBD1 (5 bases). Per germline, CDR1 SNHLY and CDR2 FYNNEI. Trimming left V 3 bases short and J 1 base short, with 9 bases between. There are 14 residues in the CDR3. The CDR3 DNA reads as TGTGCCAGCAGTGAGGGGGGTCAGAACACTGAAGCTTTCTTT. This gives the protein CASSEGGQNTEAFF.

To note about this clone: Other nucleotide sequences from this sample produce the same CDR3. The genes are TRBV5-1 and TRBJ2-3; TRBD2 matches at 8 bases. V was clipped by 0 bases and J by 3 bases; unmatched bases: 0. This CDR3 is 14 amino acids long. Germline CDR1 SGHRS, CDR2 YFSETQ. CDR3 in amino acids: CASSLERETDTQYF. DNA for the CDR3: TGCGCCAGCAGCTTGGAGCGGGAGACAGATACGCAGTATTTT.

This sequence joins TRBV9 and TRBJ2-1; possible D gene TRBD2, 5 bases. CDR3 length equals 16 residues. Trimming shortened V by 0 bases and J by 0 bases, and 10 bases separated the two germline ends. Germline V gene sequence: CDR1 SGDLS, CDR2 YYNGEE. CDR3 region: CASSVGVANSYNEQFF. Written as DNA, the CDR3 is TGTGCCAGCAGCGTAGGTGTAGCGAACTCCTACAATGAGCAGTTCTTC.

The chain has TRBV6-5 and TRBJ2-5; maybe TRBD2 (6 bases). The CDR3 spans 15 residues. Trimming took 0 bases from V and 4 from J, leaving 12 bases between them. The V gene's germline CDR1 is MNHEY and CDR2 SVGAGI. CDR3 region: CASSYSWGRSETQYF. Here the CDR3 DNA reads TGTGCCAGCAGTTACTCATGGGGGAGGTCAGAGACCCAGTACTTC.

This clone showed up just a few times. The rearrangement joins TRBV5-1 to TRBJ1-1; 10 positions agree with TRBD1. The CDR3 runs 15 residues. V lost 0 bases to trimming and J lost 7 bases; unmatched junction nucleotides: 6. The germline V gene encodes CDR1 SGHRS and CDR2 YFSETQ. The CDR3: CASSLVGTGDIEAFF. The CDR3 DNA reads as TGCGCCAGCAGCTTGGTAGGGACAGGGGATATTGAAGCTTTCTTT. The full variable domain, rest sourced from reference TRBV5-1 and TRBJ1-1, is KAGVTQTPRYLIKTRGQQVTLSCSPISGHRSVSWYQQTPGQGLQFLFEYFSETQRNKGNFPGRFSGRQFSNSRSEMNVSTLELGDSALYLCASSLVGTGDIEAFFGQGTRLTVV.

The rearrangement joins TRBV30 to TRBJ1-5; 9 nucleotides match TRBD1. The CDR3 runs to 15 residues. V lost 3 bases, J lost 5 bases, and 8 bases stayed unmatched. Looked up from germline, CDR1 is GTSNPN and CDR2 is SVGIG (reference sequence). CDR3 DNA sequence: TGTGCCTGGAGCCTGGGACAGGGACCTCATCAGCCCCAGCATTTT. It yields the protein CAWSLGQGPHQPQHF.

The chain has TRBV9 and TRBJ2-3; D might be TRBD1 (5 bases). The germline gives CDR1 SGDLS, CDR2 YYNGEE. The V gene lost 3 bases and the J gene lost 4 bases, with 12 bases spanning the gap. This CDR3 contains 14 residues. This chain's CDR3 is CASSEAPRADTQYF. CDR3 coding DNA: TGTGCCAGCAGCGAGGCCCCCAGGGCAGATACGCAGTATTTT.

V gene TRBV30 combines with J gene TRBJ2-7, with a tentative D call TRBD2 (7 bases). CDR1 is GTSNPN, CDR2 SVGIG, per germline (reference sequence). Deletions cut 3 bases from V and 9 bases from J, with 24 bases between. This CDR3 has 15 residues. CDR3 in DNA: TGTGCCTGGAGAGGGGGGGGGCTAGCGGAGCTGGGGCAGTACTTC. Translation: CAWRGGGLAELGQYF. Full variable domain (remainder filled in from reference TRBV30 and TRBJ2-7): SQTIHQWPATLVQPVGSPLSLECTVEGTSNPNLYWYRQAAGRGLQLLFYSVGIGQISSEVPQNLSASRPQDRQFILSSKKLLLSDSGFYLCAWRGGGLAELGQYFGPGTRLTVT.

This clone appeared once. The chain uses TRBV6-4 and TRBJ2-3, with TRBD2 identical over 15 bases. The V and J ends lost 8 bases and 4 bases, in that order; junction bases with no gene match: 7. The CDR3 totals 16 residues. The germline V gene has CDR1 MRHNA and CDR2 SNTAGT. The DNA of the CDR3 is TGTGCCAGCCCGGCTCGGACTAGCGGGGGGGCAGATACGCAGTATTTT. Translation gives CASPARTSGGADTQYF.

The J gene is TRBJ1-1, the V gene TRBV27, with no clear D. Per germline, CDR1 MNHEY and CDR2 SMNVEV (reference sequence). The CDR3 contains 13 residues. Trimming removed 4 bases at V and 5 bases at J, with 11 bases between. This chain's CDR3 is CASSSGLATEAFF. The CDR3 nucleotides are TGTGCCAGCAGTTCCGGGTTAGCTACTGAAGCTTTCTTT.

The chain joins TRBV5-4 to TRBJ2-5; possibly TRBD2 for D (6 bases). Between the trimmed V and J ends, which lost 4 bases and 3 bases, there was a span of 13 bases. Germline V gene lookup returns CDR1 SGHNT and CDR2 YYREEE (reference sequence). The CDR3 is 14 amino acids. CDR3 bases: TGTGCCAGCAGCGGGGTGGGCGGGGAAGAGACCCAGTACTTC. Amino acids: CASSGVGGEETQYF.

The count of this clone is one. The chain has TRBV10-3 and TRBJ2-7; weak D call: TRBD1 (5 bases). V was shortened by 5 bases and J by 1 base, with 9 bases between the two germline ends. Germline loops: CDR1 ENHRY, CDR2 SYGVKD. This CDR3 region has 13 residues. DNA of the CDR3: TGTGCCATCAGTCCAGGGATGTCCTACGAGCAGTACTTC. It codes for CAISPGMSYEQYF.

This rearrangement joins TRBV6-7 to TRBJ2-7; TRBD1 matches 7 bases. TRBV6-7 is an ORF, and what it does is uncertain. This CDR3 spans 15 amino acids. The ends lost 5 bases at V and 5 bases at J; junction bases unmatched: 12. The CDR3 DNA reads TGTGCCAGCAGTACCTTCGACAGGGACCGCCACGAGCAGTACTTC. Protein sequence: CASSTFDRDRHEQYF.

This chain connects TRBV7-2 to TRBJ2-3; the D gene is possibly TRBD2 (6 bases). V was trimmed by 5 bases and J by 2 bases, leaving 14 bases between them. This CDR3 spans 15 amino acids. CDR1 is SGHTA, CDR2 FQGNSA, per germline. The CDR3 region is CASSPRGIATDTQYF. In DNA form, the CDR3 reads TGTGCCAGCAGCCCCCGCGGGATAGCCACAGATACGCAGTATTTT.

In regard to this clone: The same CDR3 is also encoded by other DNA sequences in this sample. The V call is TRBV5-1, the J call TRBJ1-2, with 7 bases fitting TRBD1. The CDR3 has 12 amino acids. Germline loops: CDR1 SGHRS, CDR2 YFSETQ. V dropped 0 bases and J dropped 8; count of bases not matched to a gene: 1. CDR3 sequence (DNA): TGCGCCAGCAGCTTGGACAGGGGAGGCTACACCTTC. Translation gives CASSLDRGGYTF.

This clone showed up just once. The rearrangement links TRBV5-1 to TRBJ1-1; tentatively, D is TRBD1 (6 bases). The V end lost 1 base, the J end lost 3 bases, and 7 bases lay between the germline ends. Germline CDR1 reads SGHRS; CDR2 reads YFSETQ. The CDR3 has 13 residues. DNA for the CDR3: TGCGCCAGCAGCTTGTCAGGGGACACTGAAGCTTTCTTT. This translates into CASSLSGDTEAFF.

CDR3 region: CASNPGKASGRAGSGELFF. The CDR3 DNA is TGCGCCAGCAACCCCGGCAAGGCTAGCGGGAGGGCCGGTAGCGGGGAGCTGTTTTTT. V and J are TRBV10-1 and TRBJ2-2; 12 bases line up with TRBD2. The CDR3 sequence is 19 residues long. Germline CDR1 reads WNHNN; CDR2 reads SYGVQD (reference sequence). The junction had 19 bases not matched to a gene; V was cut back by 7 bases and J by 7 bases.

This clone came up a few times. The chain is built from TRBV15 and TRBJ2-5; TRBD2 is a possible D gene (6 bases). V lost 0 bases to trimming and J lost 0 bases, with 17 bases between them. This CDR3 is 18 amino acids long. CDR1 and CDR2 (germline): LNHNV, YYDKDF (reference sequence). The CDR3 bases are TGTGCCACCAGCAGAGATTCGGTGGCGGGGTGGTACCAAGAGACCCAGTACTTC. Translated, it gives CATSRDSVAGWYQETQYF. The entire variable domain, with the rest obtained from reference TRBV15 and TRBJ2-5, is as follows: DAMVIQNPRYQVTQFGKPVTLSCSQTLNHNVMYWYQQKSSQAPKLLFHYYDKDFNNEADTPDNFQSRRPNTSFCFLDIRSPGLGDTAMYLCATSRDSVAGWYQETQYFGPGTRLLVL.

The genes are TRBV30 and TRBJ2-5; maybe TRBD2 (6 bases). The V and J ends lost 5 bases and 7 bases respectively, with 23 bases between them. CDR3 length: 15 residues. From germline, CDR1 is GTSNPN and CDR2 SVGIG (reference sequence). CDR3 bases: TGTGCCTGGGGACCCCCGGGGGTGACCCTCGTGACCCAGTACTTC. Encoded protein: CAWGPPGVTLVTQYF.

The chain uses TRBV19 and TRBJ2-7, with D possibly matching TRBD2 (6 bases). Germline V lookup: CDR1 LNHDA, CDR2 SQIVND (reference sequence). V lost 5 bases and J 3 bases, leaving 17 bases between the germline ends. The CDR3 covers 15 residues. CDR3 region: CASSPRVADGYEQYF. The CDR3 DNA follows: TGTGCCAGTAGTCCTCGGGTAGCGGATGGCTACGAGCAGTACTTC. The full variable domain, rest sourced from reference TRBV19 and TRBJ2-7, is DGGITQSPKYLFRKEGQNVTLSCEQNLNHDAMYWYRQDPGQGLRLIYYSQIVNDFQKGDIAEGYSVSREKKESFPLTVTSAQKNPTAFYLCASSPRVADGYEQYFGPGTRLTVT.

This chain links TRBV6-1 with TRBJ2-3; 8 nucleotides line up with TRBD1. Germline values: CDR1 MNHNS, CDR2 SASEGT. Trimming took 9 bases from V and 6 from J; bases not matched to a gene: 8. The CDR3 extends over 13 amino acids. CDR3 region: CASGTGPRDTQYF. CDR3 DNA sequence: TGTGCCAGTGGGACAGGCCCTCGGGATACGCAGTATTTT.

This chain joins TRBV6-6 and TRBJ2-3, with a weak D call TRBD1 (6 bases). V lost 0 bases and J 3 bases, leaving 13 bases between the germline ends. Germline loops: CDR1 MNHNY, CDR2 SVGAGI (reference sequence). The CDR3 has 16 amino acids. CDR3 DNA sequence: TGTGCCAGCAGTTACTCGCCAGGGGCCGTTACAGATACGCAGTATTTT. Residues: CASSYSPGAVTDTQYF.